This TCR beta chain was sequenced for a study of CD8 T cells in Susac syndrome. Only one count was recorded for this clonotype. Reverse transcription of roughly 0.45 to 1 ug RNA used random hexamers. MiXCR, applied by TCRdb to the immunoSEQ multiplex PCR reads, yields one record per CDR3 protein. Among around 230,000 distinct CDR3 sequences listed, about 95% were seen once. TEMRA cells were FACS-enriched, while CD8+ and CD4+ T cells were negatively isolated. This CDR3 has 16 residues. Germline loops: CDR1 SGHAT, CDR2 FQNNGV. The V and J ends lost 8 bases and 5 bases, in that order; junction bases with no gene match: 18.

This TCR came from a human donor with Susac syndrome. The sequenced sample consisted of CD4+ T cells from PBMCs. The chain has TRBV11-2 and TRBJ2-7; 7 nucleotides match TRBD2. CDR3 in DNA: TGTGCCAGCGGCCTATTTAGGGGCGGGAGAGGGGACGAGCAGTACTTC. This encodes CASGLFRGGRGDEQYF.